Following are 12 T cell receptor beta chains from one sample sequenced in a study of CD8+CD57+ T cells in acquired aplastic anemia (dated 2018 in TCRdb). Sequencing relied on an Illumina HiSeq 2000. Genomic DNA was used as template for profiling of TCR beta VDJ combinations and CDR3 sequences. TCRdb reanalyzed the raw reads on its own, using fastp at Q25 for trimming and MiXCR for clone calling, and kept in-frame beta chains. Each CDR3 protein gets just one entry, which takes the most common genes and DNA from the rows behind it. The sample includes around 250,000 distinct CDR3 sequences, with roughly half observed a single time. Roughly 8% of the sample belongs to the ten largest clones. The sample was sorted CD4+, CD8+, or CD8+CD57+ T cells (not recorded which) from PBMCs. Receptors were obtained from a human donor with severe aplastic anemia or a healthy control (not recorded which).

This clonotype has ten or more counts. V and J are TRBV4-1 and TRBJ1-3, with TRBD1 as a possible D gene (5 bases). In germline, CDR1 is MGHRA, CDR2 YSYEKL. The CDR3 totals 15 residues. Trimming cost V 0 bases and J 4 bases, with 10 bases left between them. Here the CDR3 DNA reads TGCGCCAGCAGCCAAGAAGGATGGGGGGGAAACACCATATATTTT. Translated, it gives CASSQEGWGGNTIYF.

This chain joins TRBV15 and TRBJ2-1, with D possibly being TRBD1 or TRBD2 (7 bases each). The CDR3 is made up of 15 amino acids. Germline CDR1 reads LNHNV; CDR2 reads YYDKDF (reference sequence). Trimming took off 5 bases at V and 5 bases at J, with 16 bases between the two ends. The CDR3 spells CATSHPQGGHNEQFF. CDR3 coding DNA: TGTGCCACCAGCCATCCGCAGGGGGGGCACAATGAGCAGTTCTTC.

This clonotype was observed many times. The V and J genes are TRBV28 and TRBJ1-2; weak D call: TRBD1 (6 bases). The germline V and J ends were trimmed by 10 bases and 7 bases, with 19 bases remaining between them. The CDR3 runs 13 residues. Per the germline V gene, CDR1 is MDHEN and CDR2 is SYDVKM. CDR3 sequence (DNA): TGTGCCACCTTCTGGGGGCCGATGGCTGGCTACACCTTC. Its translation is CATFWGPMAGYTF.

The gene calls are TRBV20-1 and TRBJ2-7; no firm D call. Looked up from germline, CDR1 is DFQATT and CDR2 is SNEGSKA (reference sequence). Trimming stripped 5 bases from V and 3 bases from J, with 8 bases between. The CDR3 sequence is 11 residues long. In DNA form, the CDR3 reads TGCAGTGCTTCGCGGCTCTACGAGCAGTACTTC. This translates into CSASRLYEQYF.

This clonotype was detected many times. The V and J genes are TRBV4-2 and TRBJ2-5; D tentatively fits TRBD1 or TRBD2 (6 bases each). V was shortened by 1 base and J by 3 bases, with 15 bases between the two germline ends. Germline V CDR1 and CDR2: LGHNA, YNFKEQ. This CDR3 spans 16 amino acids. CDR3 nucleotide sequence: TGTGCCAGCAGCCAAGGGGGATCGAGGGGGGAAGAGACCCAGTACTTC. This encodes CASSQGGSRGEETQYF.

This chain uses TRBV29-1 with TRBJ1-1; no firm D call. Trimming pared 3 bases from V and 5 bases from J, leaving 7 bases between. Germline CDR1 and CDR2: SQVTM and ANQGSEA. The CDR3 loop spans 11 amino acids. Here the CDR3 reads CSVEGVTEAFF. The CDR3 DNA reads TGCAGCGTTGAGGGTGTGACTGAAGCTTTCTTT.

Worth noting for this clonotype: The junction departs from the called germline gene at one end, perhaps through a read error. The rearrangement links TRBV20-1 to TRBJ2-1; 13 bases align to TRBD2. Per germline, CDR1 DFQATT and CDR2 SNEGSKA (reference sequence). CDR3 size: 14 residues. The chain's CDR3 is CSASVLAGGSEQSF. CDR3 nucleotide sequence: TGCAGTGCCAGTGTACTAGCGGGGGGGAGTGAGCAGTCCTTC.

This clonotype was found once. J is TRBJ1-1 and V is TRBV7-2; TRBD1 might be the D (6 bases). Trimming cost V 5 bases and J 0 bases, with 13 bases left between them. Germline V lookup: CDR1 SGHTA, CDR2 FQGNSA. There are 15 residues in the CDR3. CDR3 loop: CASSRRQALNTEAFF. The CDR3 DNA reads as TGTGCCAGCAGCCGCAGACAGGCACTGAACACTGAAGCTTTCTTT.

In its sample, this clonotype was seen once. A read error is possible here, since a much larger clone lies one base away. Lacking the conserved final phenylalanine or tryptophan, this CDR3 likely reflects a read error. J is TRBJ2-2 and V is TRBV6-4; perhaps TRBD1 as D (6 bases). Germline V lookup: CDR1 MRHNA, CDR2 SNTAGT. This CDR3 is built from 15 residues. Trimming cost V 5 bases and J 7 bases, with 17 bases left between them. The CDR3 nucleotides are TGTGCCAGCAGTTTCCCCGAGGGGGTCGGCGGGGAGCTGTTTTAT. Protein product: CASSFPEGVGGELFY.

This chain links TRBV6-5 with TRBJ1-1; 11 bases are shared with TRBD1. The CDR3 sequence is 15 residues long. V was clipped by 5 bases and J by 4 bases; unmatched bases: 6. From germline, CDR1 is MNHEY and CDR2 SVGAGI. Here the CDR3 DNA reads TGTGCCAGCAGTCGAGGGACAGGGGGTGGCACTGAAGCTTTCTTT. Residues: CASSRGTGGGTEAFF.

This chain connects TRBV19 to TRBJ2-7, with TRBD2 as a possible D gene (6 bases). V lost 1 base and J 3 bases, leaving 10 bases between the germline ends. The CDR3 contains 14 residues. In germline, CDR1 is LNHDA, CDR2 SQIVND (reference sequence). The CDR3 DNA follows: TGTGCCAGTAGTATAGGCGGGGATTACTACGAGCAGTACTTC. This translates into CASSIGGDYYEQYF.

On this clonotype: The DNA is omitted, as the CDR3 cannot be located on it reliably, and the CDR3 follows TCRdb's listing. V usage is TRBV7-3 and J usage is TRBJ1-2. A total of 13 residues make up the CDR3, ends included. CDR1 and CDR2 from the germline V gene are SGHTA and FQGTGA. The CDR3 sequence is CASSLQLWGPGTF.